The 23 T cell receptor beta chains reported below all come from one sample, sequenced in a study of shared clonotypes between healthy human individuals (dated by TCRdb to about 2020). The library was made by the immunoSEQ multiplex PCR assay. The source is immuneACCESS, and TCRdb retained only in-frame sequences with V and J called. Part of the clones is not carried over; for the studies checked, unresolved V genes explain less than half of this, and the remainder is unexplained. The sample table holds about 120,000 clones, of which more than 65% were seen once. The ten top clones hold roughly 23% of the sample. The sequencing input was memory CD8+ T cells sorted from blood. The sample's cell subset or site label, decoded: CD45RO+ cells pooled with CCR7-negative TemRA cells. The receptor set was obtained from a woman aged 25 to 39 in good health.

The CDR3 DNA is TGTGCCAGCAGTGAAGCGATTGGACAGAACACTGAAGCTTTCTTT. As protein: CASSEAIGQNTEAFF. The chain carries TRBV6-1 and TRBJ1-1; D perhaps matches TRBD1 (5 bases). The CDR3 is 15 amino acids. V was cut by 0 bases and J by 1 base, with 9 bases left in between. The germline V gene has CDR1 MNHNS and CDR2 SASEGT.

The chain recombines TRBV28 with TRBJ2-3; D remains unclear. Deletions cut 5 bases from V and 3 bases from J, with 12 bases between. CDR1 and CDR2 from the germline V gene are MDHEN and SYDVKM. The CDR3 is 14 residues long. CDR3 in DNA: TGTGCCAGCAGTCCCACCCCGACGACAGATACGCAGTATTTT. Its translation: CASSPTPTTDTQYF. Drawing the rest from reference TRBV28 and TRBJ2-3, the complete variable domain is DVKVTQSSRYLVKRTGEKVFLECVQDMDHENMFWYRQDPGLGLRLIYFSYDVKMKEKGDIPEGYSVSREKKERFSLILESASTNQTSMYLCASSPTPTTDTQYFGPGTRLTVL.

This clone was counted only a few times. The J gene is TRBJ2-7, the V gene TRBV15; the D gene is possibly TRBD1 (6 bases). The CDR3 has 16 residues. V was clipped by 3 bases and J by 4 bases, with 19 bases between them. The germline CDR1 and CDR2 sequences are LNHNV and YYDKDF (reference sequence). This CDR3 is CATSRGWAGAKYEQYF. For the CDR3, the DNA is TGTGCCACCAGCAGGGGTTGGGCAGGGGCGAAATACGAGCAGTACTTC.

The V and J genes are TRBV27 and TRBJ1-2, with a weak D call TRBD1 (5 bases). Trimming shortened V by 4 bases and J by 1 base, and 16 bases separated the two germline ends. CDR3 length: 16 residues. The germline CDR1 and CDR2 sequences are MNHEY and SMNVEV (reference sequence). CDR3: CASSSGESLGNYGYTF. CDR3 sequence (DNA): TGTGCCAGCAGTTCGGGGGAGAGCTTGGGTAACTATGGCTACACCTTC.

Many counts were recorded for this clone. The V gene is TRBV15, the J gene TRBJ1-5; the D gene is possibly TRBD1 (6 bases). This CDR3 spans 15 amino acids. The V gene lost 1 base and the J gene lost 6 bases, with 13 bases spanning the gap. CDR1 is LNHNV and CDR2 is YYDKDF in the germline V gene (reference sequence). The CDR3 here is CATSRGPGVTQPQHF. CDR3 sequence (DNA): TGTGCCACCAGCAGAGGCCCAGGGGTAACTCAGCCCCAGCATTTT.

The V call is TRBV27, the J call TRBJ1-5; TRBD1 is a possible D gene (5 bases). Germline V CDR1 and CDR2: MNHEY, SMNVEV (reference sequence). The length of the CDR3 is 14 residues. With 5 bases removed from V and 6 bases from J, the gap between germline ends came to 14 bases. CDR3 sequence: CASSLGHHSQPQHF. DNA of the CDR3: TGTGCCAGCAGTCTAGGACATCACAGTCAGCCCCAGCATTTT.

In its sample, this clone was seen once. The chain combines TRBV7-9 with TRBJ2-1; TRBD2 agrees at 8 bases. Germline V gives CDR1 SEHNR, CDR2 FQNEAQ (reference sequence). The V and J ends lost 1 base and 5 bases, in that order; junction bases with no gene match: 4. The length of the CDR3 is 15 residues. The CDR3 loop reads CASSLVTSENNEQFF. The CDR3, as DNA: TGTGCCAGCAGCTTAGTGACTAGCGAGAACAATGAGCAGTTCTTC.

The V gene is TRBV27, the J gene TRBJ2-7; D ambiguous. CDR1 is MNHEY and CDR2 is SMNVEV in the germline V gene (reference sequence). V lost 6 bases, J lost 1 base, and 13 bases lay in between. The CDR3 is 14 amino acids. CDR3 coding DNA: TGTGCCAGCAGGCCAATGGACGGTTCCTACGAGCAGTACTTC. Protein: CASRPMDGSYEQYF.

This clone counts as medium-sized. The chain employs TRBV6-5 and TRBJ2-2; 10 positions match TRBD2. The V segment lost 2 bases and the J segment 3 bases; nucleotides outside the gene matches: 0. This CDR3 spans 15 amino acids. In germline, CDR1 is MNHEY, CDR2 SVGAGI. This CDR3 is CASSYGTSDTGELFF. CDR3 sequence (DNA): TGTGCCAGCAGTTACGGGACTAGCGACACCGGGGAGCTGTTTTTT.

This clone was picked up one time. The J gene is TRBJ2-7, the V gene TRBV27; 8 bases are a match to TRBD1. Per the germline V gene, CDR1 is MNHEY and CDR2 is SMNVEV (reference sequence). The CDR3 has 15 residues. The ends lost 0 bases at V and 7 bases at J; junction bases unmatched: 8. The CDR3 nucleotides are TGTGCCAGCAGTTTATCCCCGGGACAGGCTTTAGAGCAGTACTTC. It specifies CASSLSPGQALEQYF.

This sequence joins TRBV6-5 and TRBJ2-5; D could derive from TRBD1 or TRBD2 (5 bases each). CDR1 and CDR2 (germline): MNHEY, SVGAGI. The CDR3 length is 12 residues. Trimming cost V 6 bases and J 6 bases, with 11 bases left between them. The CDR3 loop is CASSWDRQTQYF. In nucleotides, the CDR3 is TGTGCCAGCAGCTGGGACCGGCAGACCCAGTACTTC.

This chain uses TRBV11-1 with TRBJ2-1; D is undetermined. CDR3 length equals 14 residues. V was clipped by 2 bases and J by 11 bases, with 16 bases between them. CDR1 and CDR2 from the germline V gene are SGHAT and FQDESV (reference sequence). The CDR3 nucleotides are TGTGCCAGCAGCTTAATCTACGCCGTCCGCAAGCAGTTCTTC. Translated: CASSLIYAVRKQFF.

This clone appeared a few times. The chain carries TRBV28 and TRBJ1-1; D is possibly TRBD1 (5 bases). With 5 bases removed from V and 0 bases from J, the gap between germline ends came to 13 bases. The CDR3 sequence is 15 residues long. Germline CDR1 and CDR2: MDHEN and SYDVKM. The CDR3 region has the DNA TGTGCCAGCAGTCCCGGGGGGACCATGAACACTGAAGCTTTCTTT. It translates to CASSPGGTMNTEAFF.

The V call is TRBV27, the J call TRBJ2-2; D is unclear. This CDR3 comprises 15 residues. Trimming left V 5 bases short and J 2 bases short, with 12 bases between. Germline CDR1 is MNHEY and CDR2 is SMNVEV (reference sequence). DNA for the CDR3: TGTGCCAGCAGTCCCCGGCAGACTAACACCGGGGAGCTGTTTTTT. It yields the protein CASSPRQTNTGELFF.

The genes are TRBV4-1 and TRBJ2-1, with TRBD2 matching over 9 bases. V lost 0 bases to trimming and J lost 4 bases; unmatched junction nucleotides: 7. CDR1 is MGHRA and CDR2 is YSYEKL in the germline V gene. The CDR3 extends over 17 amino acids. This CDR3 is CASSQEAGTSLYNEQFF. The CDR3 coding sequence is TGCGCCAGCAGCCAAGAAGCCGGGACTAGCTTATACAATGAGCAGTTCTTC.

The chain links TRBV27 to TRBJ2-2, with 9 bases lining up with TRBD2. The CDR3 sequence is 16 residues long. V dropped 6 bases and J dropped 5; count of bases not matched to a gene: 10. Looked up from germline, CDR1 is MNHEY and CDR2 is SMNVEV (reference sequence). The CDR3 DNA is TGTGCCAGCAGGCTAGCGGGACTGAGAACAACCGGGGAGCTGTTTTTT. Residues: CASRLAGLRTTGELFF.

J is TRBJ2-7 and V is TRBV18; perhaps TRBD1 as D (6 bases). The CDR3 extends over 14 amino acids. Trimming took off 4 bases at V and 2 bases at J, with 12 bases between the two ends. Germline CDR1 KGHSH, CDR2 LQKENI. The CDR3 protein is CASSRGDNPYEQYF. The CDR3 coding sequence is TGTGCCAGCTCACGAGGGGACAACCCCTACGAGCAGTACTTC.

Of note for this clone: A much larger clone sits a single nucleotide away, making a read error possible. The rearrangement links TRBV14 to TRBJ2-1; D may be TRBD1 (6 bases). The CDR3 loop spans 14 amino acids. Trimming took off 1 base at V and 12 bases at J, with 16 bases between the two ends. Germline CDR1 SGHDN, CDR2 FVKESK. The CDR3 protein is CASSQATGTTGQFF. CDR3 in DNA: TGTGCCAGCAGCCAAGCCACAGGGACAACTGGGCAGTTCTTC.

The chain combines TRBV7-9 with TRBJ2-7, with D possibly called TRBD1 or TRBD2 (5 bases each). This CDR3 comprises 15 residues. Germline V gives CDR1 SEHNR, CDR2 FQNEAQ (reference sequence). Deletions cut 5 bases from V and 7 bases from J, with 21 bases between. DNA for the CDR3: TGTGCCAGCAGCGCCGAGGGGCTAGACTTCTGGGAGCAGTACTTC. As protein: CASSAEGLDFWEQYF.

V is TRBV5-1 and J is TRBJ2-3; 12 positions match TRBD2. Germline V gene sequence: CDR1 SGHRS, CDR2 YFSETQ. The CDR3 covers 18 residues. The J segment lost 2 bases and the V segment lost 3 bases, leaving 10 bases of the junction unmatched. The CDR3 protein is CASSSGTSGSRATDTQYF. DNA of the CDR3: TGCGCCAGCAGCTCCGGGACTAGCGGGTCCAGGGCCACAGATACGCAGTATTTT.

This chain links TRBV19 with TRBJ1-5, with TRBD1 matching over 9 bases. The ends lost 2 bases at V and 4 bases at J; junction bases unmatched: 3. This CDR3 is built from 15 residues. CDR1 is LNHDA, CDR2 SQIVND, per germline (reference sequence). CDR3: CASSIWGTGNQPQHF. CDR3 coding DNA: TGTGCCAGTAGTATATGGGGGACAGGGAATCAGCCCCAGCATTTT.

This chain links TRBV6-4 with TRBJ2-7; tentative D call: TRBD1 (6 bases). Germline CDR1 and CDR2: MRHNA and SNTAGT. This CDR3 has 14 amino acids. The V and J ends lost 5 bases and 2 bases respectively, with 13 bases between them. CDR3 coding DNA: TGTGCCAGCAGTTACGAGGACAGCCCCTACGAGCAGTACTTC. Amino acids: CASSYEDSPYEQYF.

The CDR3 DNA follows: TGTGCCATCAGTGAGCTACGTTTCGATGAGCAGTTCTTC. It encodes CAISELRFDEQFF. The rearrangement uses TRBV10-3 and TRBJ2-1; D not resolved. The CDR3 loop spans 13 amino acids. Between the trimmed V and J ends, which lost 2 bases and 8 bases, there was a span of 10 bases. From germline, CDR1 is ENHRY and CDR2 SYGVKD.